This is a list of T cell receptor beta chains from one sample in a study of cytomegalovirus exposure and HLA in healthy donors. Sequencing was performed with immunoSEQ multiplex PCR; in TCRdb, only in-frame clones are kept and a portion is missing. The sample contains about 110,000 clones, around 80% of which appear only once. Sample: PBMCs. The receptor source for this set is a middle-aged woman in good health and CMV-seronegative. Both conserved end residues are part of each CDR3. The D gene is left open where the match is weak. Size tells how often a clone was seen (once, few, many) or the class of an expanded clone, and some rows leave it out.

abundance	j_gene	v_gene	d_gene	CDR3nt	CDR3aa
NA	TRBJ1-1	TRBV10-3	NA	TGTGCCATCAGTGACCACAGGGCGGGGAACACTGAAGCTTTCTTT	CAISDHRAGNTEAFF
NA	TRBJ1-6	TRBV5-6	TRBD1	TGTGCCAGCAGCTTGGCCGGGACAGGGAATTCACCCCTCCACTTT	CASSLAGTGNSPLHF
once	TRBJ1-2	TRBV5-4	TRBD1	TGTGCCAGCAGCTTGGACAGGGGTGGCTACACCTTC	CASSLDRGGYTF
NA	TRBJ2-1	TRBV18	NA	TGTGCCAGCTCACCGGTAAGGGGGGGGGCCAATGAGCAGTTCTTC	CASSPVRGGANEQFF
few	TRBJ2-2	TRBV7-9	TRBD1	TGTGCCAGGGACGTCACAGGGGGAGGCACCGGGGAGCTGTTTTTT	CARDVTGGGTGELFF
few	TRBJ2-5	TRBV5-4	NA	TGTGCCAGCATGAGACGGGAGAACTTACAAGAGACCCAGTACTTC	CASMRRENLQETQYF
once	TRBJ2-2	TRBV27	NA	TGTGCCAGCAGTCCGGACTGGAACACCGGGGAGCTGTTTTTT	CASSPDWNTGELFF
NA	TRBJ2-7	TRBV18	TRBD2	TGTGCCAGCTCCTCGACTAGCGCTGAGCCCCACGAGCAGTACTTC	CASSSTSAEPHEQYF
NA	TRBJ1-1	TRBV7-9	NA	TGTGCCAGCAGCTCCGCCCGGGGGACTGAAGCTTTCTTT	CASSSARGTEAFF
NA	TRBJ2-3	TRBV10-2	TRBD2	TGCGCCAGCAGTTACGGGACTAGCGGGGGGGCACCAAATACGCAGTATTTT	CASSYGTSGGAPNTQYF
NA	TRBJ2-2	TRBV10-3	NA	TGTGCCATCAGTGAGTCTAGCACAGGGTCCGGGGAGCTGTTTTTT	CAISESSTGSGELFF
once	TRBJ2-5	TRBV28	TRBD2	TGTGCCAGCAGTTTCCCAGCGGGGGGGGGCCAAGAGACCCAGTACTTC	CASSFPAGGGQETQYF
NA	TRBJ2-7	TRBV28	NA	TGTGCCAGCAGTTTCCTGGGGACTCCGGAGGGCGAGCAGTACTTC	CASSFLGTPEGEQYF
NA	TRBJ1-5	TRBV28	TRBD1	TGTGCCAGCAGCTCAGGGGCAGGGGGACACTCAAATCAGCCCCAGCATTTT	CASSSGAGGHSNQPQHF
NA	TRBJ1-1	TRBV28	NA	TGTGCCAGCAGTCTAACAGACAACACTGAAGCTTTCTTT	CASSLTDNTEAFF
NA	TRBJ2-1	TRBV15	NA	TGTGCCACCAGCAGAGGCCGGCAGGGCTCCTACAATGAGCAGTTCTTC	CATSRGRQGSYNEQFF
NA	TRBJ2-2	TRBV19	TRBD2	TGTGCCAGTAACCTAGCGGGAGTCCAGTACACCGGGGAGCTGTTTTTT	CASNLAGVQYTGELFF
NA	TRBJ1-1	TRBV30	TRBD1	TGTGCCTGGAGCACAGGGGGCACTGAAGCTTTCTTT	CAWSTGGTEAFF
NA	TRBJ2-2	TRBV28	TRBD1	TGTGGAACCCGGGACAGATTGGGGACCGGGGAGCTGTTTTTT	CGTRDRLGTGELFF
NA	TRBJ2-7	TRBV14	NA	TGTGCCAGCAGCCAGGCTCTAGCTACGGCGCAGTACTTC	CASSQALATAQYF
few	TRBJ2-3	TRBV2	TRBD2	TGTGCCAGCAGTGAAGGTCGTGCTAGCGGGAGGTGGGCAGATACGCAGTATTTT	CASSEGRASGRWADTQYF
NA	TRBJ1-2	TRBV5-6	NA	TGTGCCAGCAGCTTGCCAGGGAACTATGGCTACACCTTC	CASSLPGNYGYTF
NA	TRBJ2-2	TRBV28	TRBD2	TGTGCCAGCAGTTTGGGGGGGGGAGACTTGACCGGGGAGCTGTTTTTT	CASSLGGGDLTGELFF
NA	TRBJ1-1	TRBV18	NA	TGTGCCGGCTCACCGAGGACTGCTGAAGCTTTCTTT	CAGSPRTAEAFF
NA	TRBJ1-3	TRBV28	TRBD1	TGTGCAGGCCGGGACAGGGGGTCTGGAAACACCATATATTTT	CAGRDRGSGNTIYF
NA	TRBJ2-7	TRBV19	NA	TGTGCCAGTAGTATGATGGCCGCCTCAAACGAGCAGTACTTC	CASSMMAASNEQYF
NA	TRBJ1-3	TRBV28	TRBD1	TGTGCCAGCCGAGTTAGGTACAACAGGGGGCGCACAATCGAGTCTGGAAACACCATATATTTT	CASRVRYNRGRTIESGNTIYF
NA	TRBJ1-2	TRBV27	NA	TGTGCCAGCAGTTCTCCCAGGACAGCCTTTACCTATGGCTACACCTTC	CASSSPRTAFTYGYTF
NA	TRBJ2-5	TRBV7-8	TRBD1	TGTGCCAGCAGCGGTTTCAGGGGGGGACAGGGTGGAGAGACCCAGTACTTC	CASSGFRGGQGGETQYF